This is a list of T cell receptor beta chains from one sample in a study of cytomegalovirus exposure and HLA in healthy donors. Data came from immunoSEQ multiplex PCR; TCRdb stores just in-frame clones and leaves some out. Among 150,000 to 200,000 clones listed, about three quarters were seen once. Sequenced: PBMCs. The receptors here all came from a woman younger than 45 in good health and CMV-seronegative. CDR3s include the opening cysteine and the closing phenylalanine or tryptophan. A D gene is named only where the DNA matches it firmly. Expanded clones get a size class; other rows say once, few or many, or leave the size out.

>TRBV4-1|TRBD2|TRBJ2-7|.|16
CASSQGLAGGSGEQYF
TGCGCCAGCAGCCAAGGCCTAGCGGGGGGCTCTGGCGAGCAGTACTTC
>TRBV19|TRBD1|TRBJ2-7|few|15
CASSIYGTGRYEQYF
TGTGCCAGTAGTATCTACGGGACAGGGAGGTACGAGCAGTACTTC
>TRBV28|.|TRBJ1-2|.|14
CASSRAGTNYGYTF
TGTGCCAGCAGTCGCGCCGGGACTAACTATGGCTACACCTTC
>TRBV4-2|TRBD2|TRBJ2-7|.|16
CASSQPTSGRRYEQYF
TGTGCCAGCAGCCAACCAACTAGCGGGAGGCGGTACGAGCAGTACTTC
>TRBV25-1|TRBD1|TRBJ2-5|once|15
CASSTGTGVGETQYF
TGTGCCAGCAGTACCGGGACAGGGGTAGGAGAGACCCAGTACTTC
>TRBV19|TRBD2|TRBJ2-5|.|12
CASSGGQETQYF
TGTGCCAGCTCGGGAGGACAAGAGACCCAGTACTTC
>TRBV7-9|TRBD2|TRBJ2-1|.|15
CASTWGTSGGNEQFF
TGTGCCAGCACTTGGGGGACTAGCGGGGGCAATGAGCAGTTCTTC
>TRBV7-2|.|TRBJ2-7|.|11
CASSLRVEQYF
TGTGCCAGCAGCCTCAGGGTCGAGCAGTACTTC
>TRBV29-1|.|TRBJ2-1|.|12
CSVEFSFGEQFF
TGCAGCGTTGAGTTTAGTTTCGGTGAGCAGTTCTTC
>TRBV7-2|.|TRBJ1-4|few|15
CASSFDSATNEKLFF
TGTGCCAGCAGCTTCGACAGCGCAACTAATGAAAAACTGTTTTTT
>TRBV27|.|TRBJ1-4|.|13
CASSLGAREKLFF
TGTGCCAGCAGTTTAGGGGCACGGGAAAAACTGTTTTTT
>TRBV6-1|.|TRBJ1-5|.|18
CASSERGQEGYSNQPQHF
TGTGCCAGCAGTGAGAGAGGGCAGGAGGGGTATAGCAATCAGCCCCAGCATTTT
>TRBV19|TRBD1|TRBJ1-5|.|16
CASSTGGTGLNQPQHF
TGTGCCAGTAGTACTGGGGGGACAGGGCTCAATCAGCCCCAGCATTTT
>TRBV6-5|TRBD1|TRBJ1-5|.|14
CASSLQGASQPQHF
TGTGCCAGCAGTTTACAGGGGGCTAGCCAGCCCCAGCATTTT
>TRBV19|TRBD1|TRBJ1-5|.|14
CASSITGGNQPQHF
TGTGCCAGTAGTATCACAGGGGGGAACCAGCCCCAGCATTTT
>TRBV5-1|.|TRBJ2-1|.|14
CASSLAPRVNEQFF
TGCGCCAGCAGCTTGGCTCCCAGGGTAAATGAGCAGTTCTTC
>TRBV14|TRBD1|TRBJ2-2|few|16
CASRKTGGALTGELFF
TGTGCCAGCAGAAAAACAGGGGGCGCTTTGACCGGGGAGCTGTTTTTT
>TRBV5-6|TRBD2|TRBJ2-1|few|16
CASSLGLAGVSNEQFF
TGTGCCAGCAGCTTGGGACTAGCGGGAGTATCCAATGAGCAGTTCTTC
>TRBV11-3|TRBD1|TRBJ1-5|.|19
CASSLPPGQGPYSNQPQHF
TGTGCCAGCAGCCTCCCCCCCGGACAGGGGCCGTATAGCAATCAGCCCCAGCATTTT
>TRBV25-1|TRBD1|TRBJ2-1|.|14
CASSEWTGNNEQFF
TGTGCCAGCAGTGAATGGACAGGAAACAATGAGCAGTTCTTC
>TRBV7-2|TRBD1|TRBJ1-5|.|19
CASSLAPLSNTGGNQPQHF
TGTGCCAGCAGCTTAGCTCCCTTGTCAAATACAGGGGGCAATCAGCCCCAGCATTTT
>TRBV2|TRBD1|TRBJ1-3|.|14
CASSRDSSGNTIYF
TGTGCCAGCAGTCGGGACAGCTCTGGAAACACCATATATTTT
>TRBV25-1|.|TRBJ2-1|.|16
CASSEWGRAAYNEQFF
TGTGCCAGCAGTGAGTGGGGGCGGGCCGCCTACAATGAGCAGTTCTTC
>TRBV6-1|TRBD1|TRBJ1-4|many|14
CASSAGTGHEKLFF
TGTGCCAGCTCTGCAGGGACAGGGCATGAAAAACTGTTTTTT
>TRBV18|.|TRBJ2-3|once|14
CASSPDRSTDTQYF
TGTGCCAGCTCACCAGACAGAAGCACAGATACGCAGTATTTT
>TRBV10-3|TRBD1|TRBJ1-2|.|15
CAISVGTGPNYGYTF
TGTGCCATCAGTGTTGGGACAGGGCCTAACTATGGCTACACCTTC
>TRBV6-5|.|TRBJ2-1|.|14
CASRQGDRPHEQFF
TGTGCCAGCAGGCAAGGCGACAGGCCCCATGAGCAGTTCTTC
>TRBV14|TRBD2|TRBJ2-3|few|16
CASSPLGDYSTDTQYF
TGTGCCAGCAGCCCCCTTGGGGACTACAGCACAGATACGCAGTATTTT
>TRBV6-1|TRBD1|TRBJ1-5|few|14
CASRVTGDVRPQHF
TGTGCCAGCAGGGTAACAGGGGATGTACGGCCCCAGCATTTT
>TRBV5-6|TRBD2|TRBJ2-2|.|17
CASSLERGRAGTGELFF
TGTGCCAGCAGCTTGGAACGCGGGAGGGCCGGCACCGGGGAGCTGTTTTTT
>TRBV29-1|TRBD2|TRBJ2-5|.|14
CSVEGGGVQETQYF
TGCAGCGTTGAGGGCGGGGGAGTACAAGAGACCCAGTACTTC
>TRBV4-1|TRBD1|TRBJ2-1|.|15
CASSLRDSSYNEQFF
TGCGCCAGCAGCCTACGGGACAGCTCCTACAATGAGCAGTTCTTC
>TRBV30|.|TRBJ1-1|.|13
CAWRRNLNTEAFF
TGTGCCTGGAGGAGGAACTTGAACACTGAAGCTTTCTTT
>TRBV19|.|TRBJ1-5|.|14
CASRTGLGNQPQHF
TGTGCCAGTAGGACAGGATTAGGTAATCAGCCCCAGCATTTT
>TRBV6-1|.|TRBJ1-1|.|13
CASTTQETSEAFF
TGTGCCAGCACCACACAGGAGACCAGTGAAGCTTTCTTT
>TRBV19|.|TRBJ2-1|.|15
CASSIRRSSYNEQFF
TGTGCCAGTAGTATACGTCGGAGCTCCTACAATGAGCAGTTCTTC
>TRBV21-1|.|TRBJ2-2|few|12
CASSKEARELFF
TGTGCCAGCAGCAAAGAAGCGAGGGAGCTGTTTTTT
>TRBV19|.|TRBJ1-5|.|13
CASSGRGNQPQHF
TGTGCCAGTAGTGGGAGGGGAAATCAGCCCCAGCATTTT
>TRBV7-9|TRBD1|TRBJ1-5|few|13
CASSLGQGQPQHF
TGTGCCAGCAGCTTAGGACAGGGCCAGCCCCAGCATTTT
>TRBV28|.|TRBJ1-3|.|16
CASTIVGRGTGNTIYF
TGTGCCAGCACCATCGTTGGGAGGGGTACTGGAAACACCATATATTTT
>TRBV30|TRBD1|TRBJ2-5|once|15
CAWSPLTGGKETQYF
TGTGCCTGGAGCCCTCTGACAGGGGGCAAGGAGACCCAGTACTTC